This entry features one T cell receptor (beta chain) sequence. The sample belongs to a study of T cell changes during pregnancy in multiple sclerosis. The germline V gene has CDR1 MDHEN and CDR2 SYDVKM. V lost 6 bases, J lost 0 bases, and 10 bases stayed unmatched. This CDR3 region has 18 residues. Data came from immunoSEQ multiplex PCR; TCRdb stores just in-frame clones and leaves some out. Of approximately 82,000 clones in the sample, about 89% were seen once. The J gene is TRBJ2-1, the V gene TRBV28; 11 nucleotides agree with TRBD2. The specimen was CD4+ T cells from peripheral blood mononuclear cells, collected in the second trimester of pregnancy. This TCR derives from a female donor with multiple sclerosis, enrolled in a pregnancy study. CDR3 sequence reads: CASRSRTSGSISYNEQFF. The CDR3 DNA reads as TGTGCCAGCAGAAGTAGAACTAGCGGGAGTATCTCCTACAATGAGCAGTTCTTC.